This T cell receptor beta chain was identified in a study of identical twins. General study results and limits: Abundant beta clonotypes from cord blood had fewer insertions, unlike memory repertoires, which showed none. Part of the zero-insertion signal could reflect confounding by invariant MAIT and iNKT cells.

The cDNA had a unique molecular identifier and a template-switch universal primer site. TCRdb used MiXCR to reprocess the 5' RACE reads, holding one entry per CDR3 protein. The sample has around 680,000 distinct CDR3 sequences, under 9% seen once. The germline gives CDR1 SEHNR, CDR2 FQNEAQ (reference sequence). J was trimmed by 7 bases and V by 5 bases; bases with no gene match: 11. This CDR3 region has 15 residues. This clonotype was picked up a small number of times. Antigen unknown. The sample was also linked to a second study, of yellow fever vaccine responses in identical twins. That investigation notes: Twins reportedly mounted vaccine T cell responses that seemed partly convergent, partly personalized.

This clonotype originated in a woman aged 18 to 35 in good health. Specimen: PBMCs. V is TRBV7-9 and J is TRBJ1-1, with 9 bases identical to TRBD1. The CDR3 DNA sequence: TGTGCCAGCAGCCCCGGACAGGGGCGGAAGATTGAAGCTTTCTTT. Its protein product is CASSPGQGRKIEAFF.